This entry lists 27 T cell receptor beta chains sequenced from one sample in a study of cytomegalovirus exposure and HLA in healthy donors. The PCR made use of 60 Vbeta and 13 Jbeta primers. Profiled with immunoSEQ multiplex PCR; TCRdb holds only in-frame clones, not every one. Of 120,000 or so clones in the sample, approximately 61% were seen once. The sample taken for sequencing was PBMCs. These TCRs come from a man aged 30-40 years in good health and CMV-seropositive.

The chain links TRBV28 to TRBJ1-2; D is uncertain. Germline CDR1 reads MDHEN; CDR2 reads SYDVKM. V lost 1 base and J 8 bases, leaving 14 bases between the germline ends. The CDR3 consists of 14 residues. CDR3 amino acids: CASSLFGSSTGYTF. The CDR3 DNA sequence: TGTGCCAGCAGTTTATTTGGGAGTAGCACGGGCTACACCTTC.

J is TRBJ2-1 and V is TRBV27, with 13 bases that match TRBD2. After removal of 5 bases from V and 5 bases from J, the junction contained 3 bases not matched to a gene. The CDR3 loop spans 15 amino acids. Germline V gives CDR1 MNHEY, CDR2 SMNVEV (reference sequence). The DNA for the CDR3 is TGTGCCAGCAGTCCGGGACTAGCGGGGAACAATGAGCAGTTCTTC. The encoded protein is CASSPGLAGNNEQFF.

The chain combines TRBV18 with TRBJ2-3; D might be TRBD2 (6 bases). Between the trimmed V and J ends, which lost 0 bases and 1 base, there was a span of 11 bases. Germline-derived CDR1 and CDR2 are KGHSH and LQKENI. This CDR3 comprises 16 residues. This CDR3 reads CASSPPTSEGTDTQYF. The DNA for the CDR3 is TGTGCCAGCTCACCACCGACTAGTGAGGGCACAGATACGCAGTATTTT.

The gene calls are TRBV27 and TRBJ1-2; 10 bases are a match to TRBD1. V was clipped by 0 bases and J by 8 bases; unmatched bases: 9. CDR3 length: 16 amino acids. The germline gives CDR1 MNHEY, CDR2 SMNVEV (reference sequence). CDR3 nucleotide sequence: TGTGCCAGCAGTTTATCCTGGGGGACAGGGGCCCGGGGCTACACCTTC. Its translation: CASSLSWGTGARGYTF.

This chain connects TRBV5-4 to TRBJ2-1; 8 nucleotides agree with TRBD2. This CDR3 spans 15 amino acids. J was trimmed by 4 bases and V by 4 bases; bases with no gene match: 7. CDR1 is SGHNT and CDR2 is YYREEE in the germline V gene (reference sequence). The CDR3 nucleotides read TGTGCCAGCAGCCCGGCGGGGGGCGGTTACAATGAGCAGTTCTTC. It specifies CASSPAGGGYNEQFF.

The V gene is TRBV10-1, the J gene TRBJ2-7; D gene uncertain. CDR1 is WNHNN, CDR2 SYGVQD, per germline (reference sequence). CDR3 length equals 12 residues. The V end was cut by 3 bases, the J end by 9 bases, with 12 bases between. The CDR3 loop reads CASSDDGARQYF. CDR3 bases: TGCGCCAGCAGTGATGACGGAGCGAGGCAGTACTTC.

This clone was seen only a few times. V is TRBV18 and J is TRBJ2-1; TRBD2 matches at 10 bases. The J segment lost 6 bases and the V segment lost 3 bases, leaving 5 bases of the junction unmatched. The germline CDR1 and CDR2 sequences are KGHSH and LQKENI. The CDR3 contains 15 residues. The CDR3 DNA reads as TGTGCCAGCTCACCGCGGACTAGCGGACTCAATGAGCAGTTCTTC. Encoded protein: CASSPRTSGLNEQFF. The complete variable domain, with remaining parts taken from reference TRBV18 and TRBJ2-1, reads NAGVMQNPRHLVRRRGQEARLRCSPMKGHSHVYWYRQLPEEGLKFMVYLQKENIIDESGMPKERFSAEFPKEGPSILRIQQVVRGDSAAYFCASSPRTSGLNEQFFGPGTRLTVL.

In DNA form, the CDR3 reads TGTGCCAGCAGCCCCGGGACTAGCGGGAGCCCCTACGAGCAGTACTTC. As protein: CASSPGTSGSPYEQYF. V gene TRBV5-4 combines with J gene TRBJ2-5, with TRBD2 identical over 14 bases. Near its end, the DNA agrees better with TRBJ2-7, so the J call may be wrong. Germline CDR1 and CDR2: SGHNT and YYREEE (reference sequence). CDR3 length: 16 residues.

The chain employs TRBV28 and TRBJ2-1, with 9 bases lining up with TRBD2. The CDR3 length is 15 residues. Germline V CDR1 and CDR2: MDHEN, SYDVKM. The ends lost 5 bases at V and 7 bases at J; junction bases unmatched: 9. In nucleotides, the CDR3 is TGTGCCAGCAGTCAGGTAGCGGGAGTGTCAAATGAGCAGTTCTTC. Translation: CASSQVAGVSNEQFF.

The chain couples TRBV5-8 to TRBJ1-1, with 11 bases aligning to TRBD1. Germline assignment: CDR1 SGHTS and CDR2 YDEGEE. This CDR3 region has 15 residues. V lost 4 bases to trimming and J lost 3 bases; unmatched junction nucleotides: 5. DNA of the CDR3: TGTGCCAGCAGCGCCGGGACAGGGGGTCACACTGAAGCTTTCTTT. It translates to CASSAGTGGHTEAFF.

This clone was counted once. V usage is TRBV9 and J usage is TRBJ2-1; 7 nucleotides line up with TRBD2. The CDR3 contains 14 residues. Trimming took 0 bases from V and 6 from J; bases not matched to a gene: 3. Germline V gene data show CDR1 as SGDLS and CDR2 as YYNGEE. For the CDR3, the DNA is TGTGCCAGCAGCGTAGGATGGACTAGCAATGAGCAGTTCTTC. It codes for CASSVGWTSNEQFF. Looking up the rest from reference TRBV9 and TRBJ2-1 gives the full variable domain: DSGVTQTPKHLITATGQRVTLRCSPRSGDLSVYWYQQSLDQGLQFLIQYYNGEERAKGNILERFSAQQFPDLHSELNLSSLELGDSALYFCASSVGWTSNEQFFGPGTRLTVL.

The V gene is TRBV5-6, the J gene TRBJ1-6; D unclear. Trimming pared 3 bases from V and 5 bases from J, leaving 6 bases between. The CDR3 totals 13 residues. CDR1 is SGHDT, CDR2 YYEEEE, per germline. Here the CDR3 reads CASSSGDNSPLHF. The CDR3 DNA follows: TGTGCCAGCAGCTCGGGAGATAATTCACCCCTCCACTTT.

This chain connects TRBV5-1 to TRBJ1-4, with a weak D call TRBD1 (5 bases). The CDR3 runs 13 residues. Deletions cut 2 bases from V and 8 bases from J, with 10 bases between. CDR1 and CDR2 (germline): SGHRS, YFSETQ. CDR3 region: CASSLRGGEKLFF. The CDR3 DNA sequence: TGCGCCAGCAGCTTACGGGGGGGAGAAAAACTGTTTTTT.

V gene TRBV5-4 combines with J gene TRBJ2-1; 11 bases match TRBD1. CDR3 length equals 14 residues. From germline, CDR1 is SGHNT and CDR2 YYREEE (reference sequence). The junction had 5 bases not matched to a gene; V was cut back by 5 bases and J by 7 bases. The CDR3 here is CASSYGQGANEQFF. Here the CDR3 DNA reads TGTGCCAGCAGTTACGGACAGGGGGCAAATGAGCAGTTCTTC.

The CDR3 is CASRGGPGDTQYF. The CDR3 coding sequence is TGTGCCAGCAGGGGCGGGCCCGGGGATACGCAGTATTTT. The chain recombines TRBV6-1 with TRBJ2-3, with a tentative D call TRBD2 (5 bases). Germline-derived CDR1 and CDR2 are MNHNS and SASEGT. The CDR3 has 13 residues. Trimming shortened V by 6 bases and J by 6 bases, and 13 bases separated the two germline ends.

This clone was seen a few times. The genes are TRBV6-5 and TRBJ1-1; TRBD1 is a possible D gene (5 bases). From germline, CDR1 is MNHEY and CDR2 SVGAGI. With 7 bases removed from V and 4 bases from J, the gap between germline ends came to 13 bases. The CDR3 covers 13 residues. Written as DNA, the CDR3 is TGTGCCAGCATGTGGGGGAGGGGCACTGAAGCTTTCTTT. Protein sequence: CASMWGRGTEAFF.

The chain carries TRBV5-4 and TRBJ2-3; 13 bases agree with TRBD2. J gave up 4 bases and V 2 bases, and 7 bases lay outside the gene matches. Germline CDR1 is SGHNT and CDR2 is YYREEE (reference sequence). The CDR3 extends over 17 amino acids. The CDR3 DNA reads as TGTGCCAGCAGCTTCAAGACTAGCGGGAGGATCGCAGATACGCAGTATTTT. Translating it yields CASSFKTSGRIADTQYF.

J is TRBJ1-2 and V is TRBV20-1; D remains unclear. With 3 bases removed from V and 6 bases from J, the gap between germline ends came to 8 bases. Germline V lookup: CDR1 DFQATT, CDR2 SNEGSKA (reference sequence). This CDR3 is built from 11 residues. The CDR3 sequence: CSARTFDGYTF. In DNA form, the CDR3 reads TGCAGTGCTAGGACATTCGATGGCTACACCTTC.

The J gene is TRBJ2-7, the V gene TRBV9, with TRBD2 identical over 11 bases. Germline-derived CDR1 and CDR2 are SGDLS and YYNGEE. V was clipped by 1 base and J by 10 bases; unmatched bases: 7. The length of the CDR3 is 14 residues. In DNA form, the CDR3 reads TGTGCCAGCAGCGTATCTCCGACTAGCGGGAATCAGTACTTC. Its translation: CASSVSPTSGNQYF.

This clone occurred a few times. J is TRBJ2-1 and V is TRBV10-2; 10 positions agree with TRBD2. This CDR3 is built from 17 residues. Germline-derived CDR1 and CDR2 are WSHSY and SAAADI. After removal of 2 bases from V and 8 bases from J, the junction contained 12 bases not matched to a gene. In DNA form, the CDR3 reads TGCGCCAGCAGTGAGATCCAAGCGGGAGGGATTGGGGATGAGCAGTTCTTC. It codes for CASSEIQAGGIGDEQFF.

This chain uses TRBV30 with TRBJ2-7; 11 positions match TRBD2. The CDR3 totals 14 residues. Per germline, CDR1 GTSNPN and CDR2 SVGIG (reference sequence). With 4 bases clipped from V and 4 bases from J, the junction kept 6 bases outside the gene matches. Written as DNA, the CDR3 is TGTGCCTGGACCGGGACTAGCGGAGGGTACGAGCAGTACTTC. Its translation is CAWTGTSGGYEQYF. Variable domain in full (rest from reference TRBV30 and TRBJ2-7): SQTIHQWPATLVQPVGSPLSLECTVEGTSNPNLYWYRQAAGRGLQLLFYSVGIGQISSEVPQNLSASRPQDRQFILSSKKLLLSDSGFYLCAWTGTSGGYEQYFGPGTRLTVT.

The chain uses TRBV6-5 and TRBJ2-7, with TRBD2 identical over 9 bases. This CDR3 is 13 amino acids long. The germline V gene encodes CDR1 MNHEY and CDR2 SVGAGI. V shed 6 bases and J 3 bases; nucleotides not matched to a gene: 3. Here the CDR3 reads CASRASGNYEQYF. Here the CDR3 DNA reads TGTGCCAGCAGGGCTAGCGGGAACTACGAGCAGTACTTC.

The V and J genes are TRBV2 and TRBJ2-7; TRBD1 agrees at 7 bases. The ends lost 6 bases at V and 2 bases at J; junction bases unmatched: 4. The germline gives CDR1 SNHLY, CDR2 FYNNEI. The CDR3 loop spans 13 amino acids. CDR3 bases: TGTGCCAGCAGGGGGGACAGCGCCTACGAGCAGTACTTC. It yields the protein CASRGDSAYEQYF.

V is TRBV7-9 and J is TRBJ1-4; no clear D gene. This CDR3 comprises 17 residues. Germline V gives CDR1 SEHNR, CDR2 FQNEAQ (reference sequence). Trimming took 0 bases from V and 0 from J, leaving 11 bases between them. CDR3 nucleotide sequence: TGTGCCAGCAGCTTAGCGGCACAGATTGCAACTAATGAAAAACTGTTTTTT. It specifies CASSLAAQIATNEKLFF.

The chain uses TRBV7-3 and TRBJ2-7; tentatively, D is TRBD2 (6 bases). The germline V gene encodes CDR1 SGHTA and CDR2 FQGTGA. Trimming took 0 bases from V and 6 from J, leaving 12 bases between them. The CDR3 spans 14 residues. CDR3 amino acids: CASSLTRHSGEQYF. As DNA, the CDR3 is TGTGCCAGCAGCTTAACCAGGCATAGCGGCGAGCAGTACTTC.

The V call is TRBV28, the J call TRBJ1-2; possible D gene TRBD1, 5 bases. Germline V gene lookup returns CDR1 MDHEN and CDR2 SYDVKM. With 6 bases removed from V and 0 bases from J, the gap between germline ends came to 14 bases. The CDR3 totals 15 residues. The CDR3 is CASSSNTGSNYGYTF. The CDR3 bases are TGTGCCAGCAGCTCCAACACAGGTTCTAACTATGGCTACACCTTC.

This clone was found once. The chain employs TRBV19 and TRBJ2-5; 13 positions match TRBD2. The CDR3 runs to 20 residues. The junction had 12 bases not matched to a gene; V was cut back by 2 bases and J by 0 bases. The germline V gene encodes CDR1 LNHDA and CDR2 SQIVND (reference sequence). CDR3 sequence reads: CASSIKALGLAGPYQETQYF. The DNA for the CDR3 is TGTGCCAGTAGTATAAAAGCTCTGGGACTAGCGGGGCCGTACCAAGAGACCCAGTACTTC.